The next 26 T cell receptor beta chains were all read from a single sample in a study of cytomegalovirus exposure and HLA in healthy donors (dated by TCRdb to the late 2010s). Libraries were built with the immunoSEQ multiplex PCR assay. The source is immuneACCESS, and TCRdb retained only in-frame sequences with V and J called. Part of the clones is not carried over; for the studies checked, unresolved V genes explain less than half of this, and the remainder is unexplained. The sample table contains 250,000 to 400,000 clones; only one count was recorded for approximately 88% of them. The ten largest clonotypes hold roughly 0.96% of the sample. Sequences were obtained from PBMCs. The origin of the receptors is a man aged 25 to 45 in good health and CMV-seronegative.

The genes are TRBV6-5 and TRBJ2-7; no clear D. Germline V gene data show CDR1 as MNHEY and CDR2 as SVGAGI. The length of the CDR3 is 13 residues. Trimming removed 0 bases from V and 7 bases from J, with 10 bases in between. CDR3 in DNA: TGTGCCAGCAGTTACTCGGGCGAAGAGGAGCAGTACTTC. Translated: CASSYSGEEEQYF.

V and J are TRBV12-5 and TRBJ1-1; 7 bases are a match to TRBD1. The CDR3 has 16 amino acids. Trimming took 0 bases from V and 5 from J; bases not matched to a gene: 9. Germline V CDR1 and CDR2: LGHNT, FRNRAP. CDR3 DNA: TGTGCTAGTGGTTTGGTACCTTTGGAGGGGGCTACTGAAGCTTTCTTT. Translating it yields CASGLVPLEGATEAFF.

This clone was picked up one time. The chain is built from TRBV19 and TRBJ1-5, with a weak D call TRBD1 (6 bases). Germline-derived CDR1 and CDR2 are LNHDA and SQIVND (reference sequence). The CDR3 runs to 15 residues. With 5 bases removed from V and 0 bases from J, the gap between germline ends came to 11 bases. CDR3 loop: CASSPGQNSNQPQHF. CDR3 nucleotides: TGTGCCAGTAGTCCTGGACAGAATAGCAATCAGCCCCAGCATTTT.

The V gene is TRBV14, the J gene TRBJ2-1; 9 nucleotides agree with TRBD2. Germline V gene data show CDR1 as SGHDN and CDR2 as FVKESK. V dropped 4 bases and J dropped 6; count of bases not matched to a gene: 13. The CDR3 length is 17 residues. The CDR3 coding sequence is TGTGCCAGCAGCCCAGGGGCTAGGCTAGCGGGGCGCAATGAGCAGTTCTTC. Residues: CASSPGARLAGRNEQFF. Using reference TRBV14 and TRBJ2-1 for the parts outside the CDR3, the full variable domain is EAGVTQFPSHSVIEKGQTVTLRCDPISGHDNLYWYRRVMGKEIKFLLHFVKESKQDESGMPNNRFLAERTGGTYSTLKVQPAELEDSGVYFCASSPGARLAGRNEQFFGPGTRLTVL.

J is TRBJ1-4 and V is TRBV5-1; a possible D gene is TRBD1 (5 bases). Per germline, CDR1 SGHRS and CDR2 YFSETQ. The CDR3 runs 16 residues. V was pared by 2 bases and J by 0 bases, with 11 bases between. CDR3 in DNA: TGCGCCAGCAGCTTAGACAGTGTTGCAACTAATGAAAAACTGTTTTTT. Its protein product is CASSLDSVATNEKLFF.

The gene calls are TRBV18 and TRBJ2-5; TRBD2 matches 9 bases. The CDR3 consists of 14 residues. Germline V gene lookup returns CDR1 KGHSH and CDR2 LQKENI. The ends lost 8 bases at V and 3 bases at J; junction bases unmatched: 7. CDR3 DNA sequence: TGTGCCAGCATAGCGGGAGAAAACAAAGAGACCCAGTACTTC. Protein sequence: CASIAGENKETQYF. The full variable domain, in which reference TRBV18 and TRBJ2-5 provide the parts outside the CDR3, is NAGVMQNPRHLVRRRGQEARLRCSPMKGHSHVYWYRQLPEEGLKFMVYLQKENIIDESGMPKERFSAEFPKEGPSILRIQQVVRGDSAAYFCASIAGENKETQYFGPGTRLLVL.

The chain carries TRBV6-6 and TRBJ2-2; 10 nucleotides align to TRBD2. Germline V gene lookup returns CDR1 MNHNY and CDR2 SVGAGI (reference sequence). The CDR3 has 16 amino acids. V shed 6 bases and J 4 bases; nucleotides not matched to a gene: 8. In DNA, the CDR3 is TGTGCCAGCAGCAAGGGACTAGCGACAACCACCGGGGAGCTGTTTTTT. Translation gives CASSKGLATTTGELFF.

The chain has TRBV11-2 and TRBJ2-7; 11 bases are shared with TRBD1. Germline V gene lookup returns CDR1 SGHAT and CDR2 FQNNGV. CDR3 length equals 17 residues. With 0 bases clipped from V and 3 bases from J, the junction kept 7 bases outside the gene matches. As DNA, the CDR3 is TGTGCCAGCAGCTTAGACCCGGGGGACAGGGGGTACTACGAGCAGTACTTC. Protein product: CASSLDPGDRGYYEQYF.

This clone was counted a single time. This chain links TRBV27 with TRBJ1-5; D possibly corresponds to TRBD1 (5 bases). The CDR3 is made up of 15 amino acids. The V and J ends lost 8 bases and 2 bases respectively, with 16 bases between them. Germline CDR1 reads MNHEY; CDR2 reads SMNVEV (reference sequence). Written as DNA, the CDR3 is TGTGCCAGCCAAACGCAGGGTGCGGGCAATCAGCCCCAGCATTTT. Protein product: CASQTQGAGNQPQHF.

The chain is built from TRBV10-3 and TRBJ1-2; 7 bases fit TRBD1. The CDR3 loop spans 14 amino acids. With 5 bases clipped from V and 4 bases from J, the junction kept 7 bases outside the gene matches. CDR1 is ENHRY and CDR2 is SYGVKD in the germline V gene. In DNA, the CDR3 is TGTGCCATCAGTCGCGGCAGGGACAGCTATGGCTACACCTTC. It translates to CAISRGRDSYGYTF.

For the CDR3, the DNA is TGTGCCAGCAGCTTAAGGGGCGGGAAGGACGAGACCCAGTACTTC. Amino acids: CASSLRGGKDETQYF. V gene TRBV7-8 combines with J gene TRBJ2-5, with D possibly matching TRBD2 (6 bases). This CDR3 is 15 amino acids long. V was clipped by 2 bases and J by 5 bases, with 15 bases between them. Germline CDR1 reads SGHVS; CDR2 reads FQNEAQ.

This clone was observed once. J is TRBJ2-7 and V is TRBV5-4; 8 positions match TRBD1. This CDR3 has 13 amino acids. The trim removed 0 bases at V and 7 bases at J, leaving 3 bases unmatched. Germline V CDR1 and CDR2: SGHNT, YYREEE (reference sequence). The CDR3 nucleotides read TGTGCCAGCAGCTTGGGGACAGGGCAAGAGCAGTACTTC. Translating gives CASSLGTGQEQYF. Using reference TRBV5-4 and TRBJ2-7 for the parts outside the CDR3, the full variable domain is ETGVTQSPTHLIKTRGQQVTLRCSSQSGHNTVSWYQQALGQGPQFIFQYYREEENGRGNFPPRFSGLQFPNYSSELNVNALELDDSALYLCASSLGTGQEQYFGPGTRLTVT.

CDR3 in DNA: TGTGCCACCAGCAGGGGACTAGCCCGAACCGGGGAGCTGTTTTTT. Amino acids: CATSRGLARTGELFF. The rearrangement joins TRBV15 to TRBJ2-2, with 9 bases fitting TRBD2. CDR3 size: 15 residues. Trimming cost V 3 bases and J 5 bases; bases outside gene matches: 4. Per germline, CDR1 LNHNV and CDR2 YYDKDF (reference sequence).

The chain uses TRBV7-2 and TRBJ2-1, with a possible D match to TRBD2 (5 bases). Trimming pared 5 bases from V and 0 bases from J, leaving 8 bases between. There are 14 residues in the CDR3. Germline CDR1 and CDR2: SGHTA and FQGNSA. The CDR3 loop reads CASSPTSSYNEQFF. CDR3 nucleotide sequence: TGTGCCAGCAGCCCTACTAGCTCCTACAATGAGCAGTTCTTC.

The chain links TRBV4-1 to TRBJ2-2; D gene unclear. V lost 0 bases, J lost 6 bases, and 8 bases lay in between. The length of the CDR3 is 14 residues. Germline values: CDR1 MGHRA, CDR2 YSYEKL. CDR3 residues: CASSQDSRAGELFF. The DNA for the CDR3 is TGCGCCAGCAGCCAAGACTCACGGGCCGGGGAGCTGTTTTTT.

J is TRBJ2-7 and V is TRBV7-8; weak D call: TRBD1 (8 bases). Germline values: CDR1 SGHVS, CDR2 FQNEAQ. This CDR3 region has 16 residues. Trimming removed 5 bases at V and 4 bases at J, with 21 bases between. The CDR3 DNA sequence: TGTGCCAGCAGCCAGGGGCACAGGGGGGGAATTTACGAGCAGTACTTC. Protein product: CASSQGHRGGIYEQYF.

The chain recombines TRBV11-2 with TRBJ2-7; 9 positions match TRBD2. With V trimmed by 3 bases and J by 6 bases, 6 bases remained unmatched. The germline V gene encodes CDR1 SGHAT and CDR2 FQNNGV. The CDR3 extends over 14 amino acids. This CDR3 reads CASSFLAGGTEQYF. CDR3 DNA: TGTGCCAGCAGCTTTTTGGCGGGGGGGACCGAGCAGTACTTC. Full variable domain (outside the CDR3, taken from reference TRBV11-2 and TRBJ2-7): EAGVAQSPRYKIIEKRQSVAFWCNPISGHATLYWYQQILGQGPKLLIQFQNNGVVDDSQLPKDRFSAERLKGVDSTLKIQPAKLEDSAVYLCASSFLAGGTEQYFGPGTRLTVT.

This chain links TRBV4-3 with TRBJ1-2; 7 positions match TRBD1. The CDR3 runs 15 residues. V was clipped by 2 bases and J by 2 bases; unmatched bases: 5. Germline V gene data show CDR1 as LGHNA and CDR2 as YSLEER. CDR3 bases: TGCGCCAGCAGCCAATCCGGGACAGCAAACTATGGCTACACCTTC. Its translation: CASSQSGTANYGYTF.

The chain employs TRBV7-9 and TRBJ1-4; the D gene is possibly TRBD1 (5 bases). V lost 4 bases and J 1 base, leaving 7 bases between the germline ends. The CDR3 loop spans 14 amino acids. Germline CDR1 is SEHNR and CDR2 is FQNEAQ (reference sequence). CDR3 nucleotides: TGTGCCAGCAGCTCGACAGAAACTAATGAAAAACTGTTTTTT. Translating it yields CASSSTETNEKLFF.

V and J are TRBV15 and TRBJ1-4, with 8 bases matching TRBD1. The length of the CDR3 is 16 residues. CDR1 LNHNV and CDR2 YYDKDF come from the germline V gene (reference sequence). V was clipped by 0 bases and J by 7 bases; unmatched bases: 7. CDR3 in amino acids: CATSRDPGGAGEKLFF. CDR3 DNA: TGTGCCACCAGCAGAGACCCAGGGGGCGCAGGTGAAAAACTGTTTTTT.

This rearrangement joins TRBV10-2 to TRBJ1-3, with 8 bases fitting TRBD1. There are 15 residues in the CDR3. Germline V lookup: CDR1 WSHSY, CDR2 SAAADI. The ends lost 6 bases at V and 0 bases at J; junction bases unmatched: 4. The CDR3 DNA reads TGCGCCAGCAGGCGACAGGGGAACTCTGGAAACACCATATATTTT. This encodes CASRRQGNSGNTIYF.

This sequence joins TRBV27 and TRBJ2-2; D may be TRBD2 (7 bases). The CDR3 is 18 residues long. Trimming took 0 bases from V and 8 from J, leaving 22 bases between them. From germline, CDR1 is MNHEY and CDR2 SMNVEV (reference sequence). The CDR3 region is CASSLSRGWGGASGELFF. The CDR3 DNA sequence: TGTGCCAGCAGTTTATCGAGGGGTTGGGGGGGGGCTTCGGGGGAGCTGTTTTTT.

This chain connects TRBV6-1 to TRBJ1-2; 9 bases line up with TRBD1. J was trimmed by 2 bases and V by 6 bases; bases with no gene match: 7. Looked up from germline, CDR1 is MNHNS and CDR2 is SASEGT. The CDR3 runs 15 residues. CDR3 residues: CASSPGTGLNYGYTF. CDR3 sequence (DNA): TGTGCCAGCAGCCCCGGGACAGGGCTCAACTATGGCTACACCTTC.

V is TRBV5-4 and J is TRBJ1-2; D unresolved. Germline assignment: CDR1 SGHNT and CDR2 YYREEE (reference sequence). V was shortened by 3 bases and J by 8 bases, with 20 bases between the two germline ends. The CDR3 spans 15 residues. The CDR3 spells CASSYGSGSSGGYTF. The CDR3 coding sequence is TGTGCCAGCAGCTATGGAAGCGGGTCTTCCGGCGGCTACACCTTC.

V and J are TRBV7-2 and TRBJ2-7; 9 bases align to TRBD1. CDR1 and CDR2 (germline): SGHTA, FQGNSA. The CDR3 length is 14 residues. J gave up 5 bases and V 5 bases, and 7 bases lay outside the gene matches. The CDR3 sequence: CASSLRDRENEQYF. The CDR3 DNA follows: TGTGCCAGCAGCCTCCGGGACAGGGAAAACGAGCAGTACTTC.

The rearrangement links TRBV10-3 to TRBJ2-2, with a possible D match to TRBD1 (5 bases). CDR1 ENHRY and CDR2 SYGVKD come from the germline V gene. The CDR3 sequence is 14 residues long. The V gene lost 3 bases and the J gene lost 2 bases, with 7 bases spanning the gap. CDR3 sequence: CAISDRDNTGELFF. CDR3 bases: TGTGCCATCAGTGACAGGGATAACACCGGGGAGCTGTTTTTT.